These T cell receptor beta chains were read from a single sample in a study of cytomegalovirus exposure and HLA in healthy donors. TCRdb's copy holds only in-frame clones and misses some; the assay was immunoSEQ multiplex PCR. The table lists tens of thousands of clones. Specimen: PBMCs. The origin of the receptors is a man aged 40-50 years in good health and CMV-seronegative. CDR3s include the opening cysteine and the closing phenylalanine or tryptophan. Fields, in order: V gene, D gene, CDR3 length, J gene, CDR3 DNA, CDR3 protein. D genes are given only for firm matches.

V gene: TRBV18; D gene: .; CDR3 length: 15; J gene: TRBJ2-3; CDR3 DNA: TGTGCCAGCTCAGCGGACAGCGGTCACACAGATACGCAGTATTTT; CDR3 protein: CASSADSGHTDTQYF
V gene: TRBV5-5; D gene: .; CDR3 length: 15; J gene: TRBJ1-2; CDR3 DNA: TGTGCCAGCAGCTTGTCCCCAGCGGAGAGGTATGGCTACACCTTC; CDR3 protein: CASSLSPAERYGYTF
V gene: TRBV29-1; D gene: TRBD1; CDR3 length: 13; J gene: TRBJ1-1; CDR3 DNA: TGCAGCGATCGGACAGGGGGGAACACTGAAGCTTTCTTT; CDR3 protein: CSDRTGGNTEAFF
V gene: TRBV2; D gene: TRBD2; CDR3 length: 14; J gene: TRBJ2-5; CDR3 DNA: TGTGCCAGCAGACCACTAGCGGAAGGAGAGACCCAGTACTTC; CDR3 protein: CASRPLAEGETQYF
V gene: TRBV9; D gene: .; CDR3 length: 14; J gene: TRBJ1-6; CDR3 DNA: TGTGCCAGCAGCACAATGACGGGAAATTCACCCCTCCACTTT; CDR3 protein: CASSTMTGNSPLHF
V gene: TRBV19; D gene: TRBD1; CDR3 length: 17; J gene: TRBJ1-5; CDR3 DNA: TGTGCCAGTATCCACTCTTCGGACCGGGACAGGGGACAGCCCCAGCATTTT; CDR3 protein: CASIHSSDRDRGQPQHF
V gene: TRBV4-1; D gene: .; CDR3 length: 18; J gene: TRBJ2-4; CDR3 DNA: TGCGCCAGCAGCCAAGTGGGACAACCATGGGGGGCCAAAAACATTCAGTACTTC; CDR3 protein: CASSQVGQPWGAKNIQYF
V gene: TRBV19; D gene: TRBD1; CDR3 length: 16; J gene: TRBJ2-2; CDR3 DNA: TGTGCCAGTAGTGTCACAGGGGGTTTTAGCACCGGGGAGCTGTTTTTT; CDR3 protein: CASSVTGGFSTGELFF
V gene: TRBV6-6; D gene: TRBD1; CDR3 length: 14; J gene: TRBJ1-4; CDR3 DNA: TGTGCCAGCAGATTACGGACAGGGGGAGAAAAACTGTTTTTT; CDR3 protein: CASRLRTGGEKLFF
V gene: TRBV7-2; D gene: TRBD2; CDR3 length: 16; J gene: TRBJ2-3; CDR3 DNA: TGTGCCAGCAGCTTAGAGGCAACTAGCGGGGGAATTACGCAGTATTTT; CDR3 protein: CASSLEATSGGITQYF
V gene: TRBV14; D gene: .; CDR3 length: 16; J gene: TRBJ1-6; CDR3 DNA: TGTGCCAGCAGCCAAGCTCGGACACTTTTTAATTCACCCCTCCACTTT; CDR3 protein: CASSQARTLFNSPLHF
V gene: TRBV9; D gene: TRBD2; CDR3 length: 15; J gene: TRBJ2-3; CDR3 DNA: TGTGCCAGCAGCGTAACTAGCGGAAACACAGATACGCAGTATTTT; CDR3 protein: CASSVTSGNTDTQYF
V gene: TRBV9; D gene: TRBD1; CDR3 length: 15; J gene: TRBJ2-7; CDR3 DNA: TGTGCCAGCAGCGTAGAAGGGACAGGGGGCGACGAGCAGTACTTC; CDR3 protein: CASSVEGTGGDEQYF
V gene: TRBV6-1; D gene: TRBD2; CDR3 length: 15; J gene: TRBJ2-1; CDR3 DNA: TGTGCCAGCAGTGAAGCTAGCGGGGGGGCCAATGAGCAGTTCTTC; CDR3 protein: CASSEASGGANEQFF
V gene: TRBV5-4; D gene: .; CDR3 length: 15; J gene: TRBJ1-6; CDR3 DNA: TGTGCCAGCAGCGGAGGTCTATCATTTAATTCACCCCTCCACTTT; CDR3 protein: CASSGGLSFNSPLHF
V gene: TRBV2; D gene: TRBD1; CDR3 length: 15; J gene: TRBJ2-2; CDR3 DNA: TGTGCCAGCAGAGCCGGGACAGCGTACACCGGGGAGCTGTTTTTT; CDR3 protein: CASRAGTAYTGELFF
V gene: TRBV19; D gene: TRBD1; CDR3 length: 16; J gene: TRBJ1-5; CDR3 DNA: TGTGCCAGTAGTATTGACAGGGGTCAGTTCGATCAGCCCCAGCATTTT; CDR3 protein: CASSIDRGQFDQPQHF
V gene: TRBV12-1; D gene: .; CDR3 length: 11; J gene: TRBJ2-5; CDR3 DNA: TGTGCCAGCAGCTCCGGGGGGACCCAGTACTTC; CDR3 protein: CASSSGGTQYF
V gene: TRBV10-3; D gene: TRBD1; CDR3 length: 14; J gene: TRBJ2-1; CDR3 DNA: TGTGCCATCAGCCGACAGGGCATCTACAATGAGCAGTTCTTC; CDR3 protein: CAISRQGIYNEQFF
V gene: TRBV7-2; D gene: TRBD2; CDR3 length: 15; J gene: TRBJ2-1; CDR3 DNA: TGTGCCAGCAGCCCCGGTGGCGGGGGGACCAATGAGCAGTTCTTC; CDR3 protein: CASSPGGGGTNEQFF
V gene: TRBV7-6; D gene: TRBD1; CDR3 length: 15; J gene: TRBJ1-5; CDR3 DNA: TGTGCCAGCAGCTTAGCAACAGGGGTGGGTCAGCCCCAGCATTTT; CDR3 protein: CASSLATGVGQPQHF
V gene: TRBV28; D gene: .; CDR3 length: 11; J gene: TRBJ2-7; CDR3 DNA: TGTGCCAGCAGTTTTAATTCCGAGCAGTACTTC; CDR3 protein: CASSFNSEQYF
V gene: TRBV19; D gene: .; CDR3 length: 16; J gene: TRBJ1-4; CDR3 DNA: TGTGCCAGTAGTATAGATCAGACAGGAGTTAATGAAAAACTGTTTTTT; CDR3 protein: CASSIDQTGVNEKLFF
V gene: TRBV4-2; D gene: TRBD1; CDR3 length: 13; J gene: TRBJ2-7; CDR3 DNA: TGTGCCAGCAGTCGTGACAGGGGCGACGAGCAGTACTTC; CDR3 protein: CASSRDRGDEQYF
V gene: TRBV6-5; D gene: TRBD1; CDR3 length: 16; J gene: TRBJ1-1; CDR3 DNA: TGTGCCAGCAGTTACTATAACAGGGGGCTGAAGACTGAAGCTTTCTTT; CDR3 protein: CASSYYNRGLKTEAFF
V gene: TRBV14; D gene: TRBD1; CDR3 length: 16; J gene: TRBJ1-5; CDR3 DNA: TGTGCCAGCAGCCAGGAAGGGGGCGCGGGCAATCAGCCCCAGCATTTT; CDR3 protein: CASSQEGGAGNQPQHF
V gene: TRBV9; D gene: TRBD1; CDR3 length: 18; J gene: TRBJ1-2; CDR3 DNA: TGTGCCAGCAGCGTAGAGGACAGGCCCTTCGATCTGGGCTATGGCTACACCTTC; CDR3 protein: CASSVEDRPFDLGYGYTF
V gene: TRBV6-1; D gene: .; CDR3 length: 14; J gene: TRBJ2-3; CDR3 DNA: TGTGCCAGCAGTGAAGGGGGCAGCACAGATACGCAGTATTTT; CDR3 protein: CASSEGGSTDTQYF
V gene: TRBV7-2; D gene: .; CDR3 length: 15; J gene: TRBJ2-3; CDR3 DNA: TGTGCCAGCAGCTTAGGGGCGGGGCTCACAGATACGCAGTATTTT; CDR3 protein: CASSLGAGLTDTQYF
V gene: TRBV19; D gene: .; CDR3 length: 12; J gene: TRBJ2-3; CDR3 DNA: TGTGCCAGTAGTAGCGTCACAGATACGCAGTATTTT; CDR3 protein: CASSSVTDTQYF
V gene: TRBV18; D gene: TRBD1; CDR3 length: 16; J gene: TRBJ1-5; CDR3 DNA: TGTGCCAGCTCACCGACAGGGGGAACTAGCAATCAGCCCCAGCATTTT; CDR3 protein: CASSPTGGTSNQPQHF
V gene: TRBV9; D gene: TRBD2; CDR3 length: 14; J gene: TRBJ2-3; CDR3 DNA: TGTGCCAGCAGCCAAGCGGGGAGCACAGATACGCAGTATTTT; CDR3 protein: CASSQAGSTDTQYF
V gene: TRBV6-6; D gene: TRBD1; CDR3 length: 12; J gene: TRBJ2-7; CDR3 DNA: TGTGCCAGCACCTCAGACAGGGGGCGACGTTCATTC; CDR3 protein: CASTSDRGRRSF
V gene: TRBV2; D gene: .; CDR3 length: 14; J gene: TRBJ1-5; CDR3 DNA: TGTGCCAGCAGGGAAGGTAGGGGAGGTCAGCCCCAGCATTTT; CDR3 protein: CASREGRGGQPQHF
V gene: TRBV7-3; D gene: TRBD1; CDR3 length: 15; J gene: TRBJ2-7; CDR3 DNA: TGTGCCAGCAGCTTAACTTCAGGGGGCGGCTACGAGCAGTACTTC; CDR3 protein: CASSLTSGGGYEQYF
V gene: TRBV5-1; D gene: .; CDR3 length: 14; J gene: TRBJ1-1; CDR3 DNA: TGCGCCAGCAGCTTTACGGGAATGAACACTGAAGCTTTCTTT; CDR3 protein: CASSFTGMNTEAFF
V gene: TRBV11-2; D gene: .; CDR3 length: 17; J gene: TRBJ2-3; CDR3 DNA: TGTGCCAGCAGCCGCGGACTTTCCCCCTCTAGCACAGATACGCAGTATTTT; CDR3 protein: CASSRGLSPSSTDTQYF
V gene: TRBV27; D gene: TRBD2; CDR3 length: 14; J gene: TRBJ2-7; CDR3 DNA: TGTGCCAGCAGTAGACTAGCGGGGGGTAGCGAGCAGTACTTC; CDR3 protein: CASSRLAGGSEQYF
V gene: TRBV10-3; D gene: .; CDR3 length: 15; J gene: TRBJ2-2; CDR3 DNA: TGTGCCATCAGTGAGCAGGGCTGGGGCACCGGGGAGCTGTTTTTT; CDR3 protein: CAISEQGWGTGELFF
V gene: TRBV5-6; D gene: .; CDR3 length: 15; J gene: TRBJ1-6; CDR3 DNA: TGTGCCAGCAGCTCCCCGTCGGGGTTGAGTTCACCCCTCCACTTT; CDR3 protein: CASSSPSGLSSPLHF
V gene: TRBV7-8; D gene: .; CDR3 length: 14; J gene: TRBJ1-1; CDR3 DNA: TGTGCCAGCAGCTTGCGGATGCCTGGCACTGAAGCTTTCTTT; CDR3 protein: CASSLRMPGTEAFF